The rows below give T cell receptor beta chains drawn from one sample of a study of shared clonotypes between healthy human individuals. Clones were read by immunoSEQ multiplex PCR, and TCRdb kept only the in-frame ones, dropping some. This sample has 2 million to 2.5 million clones; over 85% occur once, and the top ten carry more than 0.1%. The specimen was naive CD4+ T cells sorted from blood. These receptors came from a man between 18 and 35 years old in good health. Both conserved end residues are part of each CDR3. The order of the fields is CDR3 DNA, CDR3 protein, D gene, clone size, J gene, V gene. The D gene is left open where the match is weak. Clone sizes are given selectively: once, few, many, or a class where the clone is expanded.

DNA: TGCGCCAGCAGCCTTAGGACCAGCGGCAACTATGGCTACACCTTC; CDR3: CASSLRTSGNYGYTF; D: -; size: -; J: TRBJ1-2; V: TRBV4-3
DNA: TGTGCCAGCAGCCCCCTGAACCGGAACACTGAAGCTTTCTTT; CDR3: CASSPLNRNTEAFF; D: -; size: -; J: TRBJ1-1; V: TRBV7-2
DNA: TGTGCCAGCAGCGGTCTGAAGAGGTCGTACCAAGAGACCCAGTACTTC; CDR3: CASSGLKRSYQETQYF; D: -; size: -; J: TRBJ2-5; V: TRBV11-2
DNA: TGTGCCAGCAGCCTGGGGGTGCTCATGAACACTGAAGCTTTCTTT; CDR3: CASSLGVLMNTEAFF; D: -; size: -; J: TRBJ1-1; V: TRBV5-6
DNA: TGCGCCAGCAGCTCCGACAGTAAAGATACGCAGTATTTT; CDR3: CASSSDSKDTQYF; D: -; size: -; J: TRBJ2-3; V: TRBV5-1
DNA: TGCGCCAGCAGCTTGGACAGTGGAAACACCATATATTTT; CDR3: CASSLDSGNTIYF; D: -; size: -; J: TRBJ1-3; V: TRBV5-1
DNA: TGTGCCAGCAGCTTGAGGGTCTCCGAGCAGTACTTC; CDR3: CASSLRVSEQYF; D: -; size: -; J: TRBJ2-7; V: TRBV5-4
DNA: TGTGCCAGCAGCCCTTTTGGGGGGACTAACTATGGCTACACCTTC; CDR3: CASSPFGGTNYGYTF; D: -; size: once; J: TRBJ1-2; V: TRBV27
DNA: TGTGCCAGCAGACCCACCGGGACAGGGGGCAAAGAGACCCAGTACTTC; CDR3: CASRPTGTGGKETQYF; D: TRBD1; size: -; J: TRBJ2-5; V: TRBV5-4
DNA: TGTGCCAGCGGCCAGAGTCCTTTCGGCCCGGGGCCCACTGAAGCTTTCTTT; CDR3: CASGQSPFGPGPTEAFF; D: -; size: -; J: TRBJ1-1; V: TRBV13
DNA: TGCGCCAGCAGTGAGGGACAGACCTACGAGCAGTACTTC; CDR3: CASSEGQTYEQYF; D: -; size: -; J: TRBJ2-7; V: TRBV10-1
DNA: TGCGCCAGCAGCTGGGACACTCGCACAGATACGCAGTATTTT; CDR3: CASSWDTRTDTQYF; D: -; size: -; J: TRBJ2-3; V: TRBV5-1
DNA: TGTGCCAGCAGCCTAATCGGACAGCCTCCTGAAGCTTTCTTT; CDR3: CASSLIGQPPEAFF; D: -; size: once; J: TRBJ1-1; V: TRBV7-2
DNA: TGTGCCAGCAGTTTGCGGTGGGTCTCTGGAAACACCATATATTTT; CDR3: CASSLRWVSGNTIYF; D: -; size: once; J: TRBJ1-3; V: TRBV28
DNA: TGTGCCAGCAGCTTAGTTTCTGGGCTGGGAGCAAATCAGCCCCAGCATTTT; CDR3: CASSLVSGLGANQPQHF; D: -; size: -; J: TRBJ1-5; V: TRBV7-2
DNA: TGTGCCAGCAGCAGACTCGAGGAGGCTTTCTTT; CDR3: CASSRLEEAFF; D: -; size: -; J: TRBJ1-1; V: TRBV6-6
DNA: TGTGCCATCAGTGCAGGGGCCTCCTACAATGAGCAGTTCTTC; CDR3: CAISAGASYNEQFF; D: -; size: few; J: TRBJ2-1; V: TRBV10-3
DNA: TGTGCCAGCTCCGGCGGCAGGTTTCCCACAGATACGCAGTATTTT; CDR3: CASSGGRFPTDTQYF; D: -; size: once; J: TRBJ2-3; V: TRBV2
DNA: TGTGCCAGCAGCTTTGGGCCGCTAGCGGACTCCTACGAGCAGTACTTC; CDR3: CASSFGPLADSYEQYF; D: TRBD2; size: -; J: TRBJ2-7; V: TRBV7-2
DNA: TGTGCCAGCAGGAAGGACAGGGCGGGCAATCAGCCCCAGCATTTT; CDR3: CASRKDRAGNQPQHF; D: TRBD1; size: -; J: TRBJ1-5; V: TRBV2
DNA: TGTGCCAGTAGATTTATCCGGGACAGATCTACTAGCGGATCCTACGAGCAGTACTTC; CDR3: CASRFIRDRSTSGSYEQYF; D: -; size: -; J: TRBJ2-7; V: TRBV19
DNA: TGTGCCAGCAGTCGTAACAGGGGTGGGTACGAGCAGTACTTC; CDR3: CASSRNRGGYEQYF; D: TRBD1; size: -; J: TRBJ2-7; V: TRBV5-8
DNA: TGTGCCAGCAGCCCGGGACTAGGATCTCACGAGCAGTACTTC; CDR3: CASSPGLGSHEQYF; D: TRBD2; size: -; J: TRBJ2-7; V: TRBV9
DNA: TGTGCCAGCACCATCGCAGCCCAATCAGGGGGCGCGGTAAAACTGTTTTTT; CDR3: CASTIAAQSGGAVKLFF; D: TRBD1; size: -; J: TRBJ1-4; V: TRBV7-9
DNA: TGTGCCAGCAGCTTAGAGGGCAGGGCTGAAAAACTGTTTTTT; CDR3: CASSLEGRAEKLFF; D: -; size: -; J: TRBJ1-4; V: TRBV7-2
DNA: TGTGCCAGTAGCATGGGACAGGGGGTTACTGAAGCTTTCTTT; CDR3: CASSMGQGVTEAFF; D: TRBD1; size: -; J: TRBJ1-1; V: TRBV19